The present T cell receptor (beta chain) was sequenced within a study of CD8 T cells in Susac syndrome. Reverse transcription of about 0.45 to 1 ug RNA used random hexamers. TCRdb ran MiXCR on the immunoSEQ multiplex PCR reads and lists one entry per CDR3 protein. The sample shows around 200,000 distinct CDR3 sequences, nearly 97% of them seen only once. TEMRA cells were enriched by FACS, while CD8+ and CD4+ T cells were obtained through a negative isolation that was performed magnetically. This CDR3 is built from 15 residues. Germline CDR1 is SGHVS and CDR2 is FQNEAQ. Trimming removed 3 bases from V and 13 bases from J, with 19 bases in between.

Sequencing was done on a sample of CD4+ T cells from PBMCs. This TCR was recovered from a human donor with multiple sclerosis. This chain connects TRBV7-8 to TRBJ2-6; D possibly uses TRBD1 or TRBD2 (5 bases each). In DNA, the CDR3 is TGTGCCAGCAGCTTCTACGGACAAGGAGGTGGAGTCCTGACTTTC. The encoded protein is CASSFYGQGGGVLTF.